Below, 8 T cell receptor beta chains from the same sample are listed, as sequenced in a study of Graves' ophthalmopathy and Graves' hyperthyroidism (dated by TCRdb to the late 2010s). The listed sequencing device is Illumina HiSeq 2000. TCR beta CDR3 regions were amplified from RNA transcripts for repertoire sequencing. HTBI primers and the Qiagen OneStep RT-PCR kit were used in a first-round RT-PCR, which was followed by a second-round multiplex PCR, size selection and purification. TCRdb trimmed the raw reads at Q25, called clones with MiXCR and kept productive beta chains. Rows with a matching CDR3 protein are joined into one entry that keeps the most common DNA and genes. In this sample the table shows about 180,000 distinct CDR3 sequences, roughly two fifths of which occur a single time. About 6% of the sample belongs to the ten largest clones. Sequencing was done on a sample of peripheral blood. The receptor set was obtained from a middle-aged woman with Graves' ophthalmopathy. Donor details come from another sample of the same person, matched by shared clones.

There are many counts of this clonotype. J is TRBJ2-3 and V is TRBV20-1, with 7 bases lining up with TRBD2. The CDR3 extends over 12 amino acids. In germline, CDR1 is DFQATT, CDR2 SNEGSKA (reference sequence). V trimming: 6 bases; J trimming: 4 bases; junction bases outside the gene matches: 4. DNA of the CDR3: TGCAGTGCGCTAGCGGAGGCAGATACGCAGTATTTT. Translated, it gives CSALAEADTQYF.

As DNA, the CDR3 is TGTGCCAGCACCGAGAGGGGGACAGGGCGTCGTGAAGCTTTCTTT. Residues: CASTERGTGRREAFF. The V call is TRBV12-3 or TRBV12-4, the J call TRBJ1-1; 9 nucleotides line up with TRBD1. The CDR3 length is 15 residues. V shed 7 bases and J 7 bases; nucleotides not matched to a gene: 13.

The rearrangement joins TRBV6-2 or TRBV6-3 to TRBJ1-1; possibly TRBD1 for D (5 bases). V lost 7 bases and J lost 0, with 15 bases in between. The germline V gene encodes CDR1 MNHEY and CDR2 SVGEGT. This CDR3 is built from 15 residues. The CDR3 region is CASNDAQDLNTEAFF. CDR3 in DNA: TGTGCCAGCAACGACGCACAGGACTTGAACACTGAAGCTTTCTTT.

The V gene is TRBV12-5, the J gene TRBJ2-5, with 12 bases identical to TRBD2. The J segment lost 5 bases and the V segment lost 5 bases, leaving 6 bases of the junction unmatched. Per germline, CDR1 LGHNT and CDR2 FRNRAP. The CDR3 consists of 15 residues. CDR3 nucleotides: TGTGCTAGTGGTCCCAGACTAGCGGGAGACGAGACCCAGTACTTC. Translated: CASGPRLAGDETQYF.

V is TRBV7-8 and J is TRBJ1-6; unclear D gene. V lost 3 bases and J lost 7, with 4 bases in between. The CDR3 is 12 amino acids. Germline V lookup: CDR1 SGHVS, CDR2 FQNEAQ. As DNA, the CDR3 is TGTGCCAGCAGCTTTCAAAATTCACCCCTCCACTTT. This sequence encodes CASSFQNSPLHF.

In this sample, this clonotype turned up many times. The rearrangement joins TRBV20-1 to TRBJ1-2; D unclear. The CDR3 is 14 residues long. V lost 2 bases and J 4 bases, leaving 14 bases between the germline ends. Germline V lookup: CDR1 DFQATT, CDR2 SNEGSKA (reference sequence). The CDR3, as DNA: TGCAGTGCTAGAATAGGCCAGACCATCTATGGCTACACCTTC. Translating it yields CSARIGQTIYGYTF.

This clonotype was recorded at least ten times. The chain couples TRBV20-1 to TRBJ2-7, with D perhaps given as TRBD1 or TRBD2 (5 bases each). CDR3 length: 13 residues. Germline V gives CDR1 DFQATT, CDR2 SNEGSKA (reference sequence). Trimming cost V 6 bases and J 5 bases, with 17 bases left between them. In nucleotides, the CDR3 is TGCAGTGCCTGGGGGACGGTGGGCCACGAGCAGTACTTC. As protein: CSAWGTVGHEQYF.

The rearrangement links TRBV7-2 to TRBJ2-5; D not resolved. The CDR3 runs 15 residues. V was shortened by 1 base and J by 5 bases, with 14 bases between the two germline ends. In germline, CDR1 is SGHTA, CDR2 FQGNSA. The CDR3 is CASSLDISFPETQYF. CDR3 DNA: TGTGCCAGCAGCTTAGATATCAGTTTTCCGGAGACCCAGTACTTC. The variable domain in full, completed from reference TRBV7-2 and TRBJ2-5, reads GAGVSQSPSNKVTEKGKDVELRCDPISGHTALYWYRQSLGQGLEFLIYFQGNSAPDKSGLPSDRFSAERTGGSVSTLTIQRTQQEDSAVYLCASSLDISFPETQYFGPGTRLLVL.